The present T cell receptor beta chain was sequenced within a study of T cells after yellow fever vaccination. As for the study in general: SMART-Seq v4 Ultra Low Input prepared the low-cell-number fractions.

5'RACE template switching produced TCR cDNA carrying a universal primer site and UMIs. TCRdb ran MiXCR on the 5' RACE reads and lists one entry per CDR3 protein. Of 100,000 to 150,000 distinct CDR3 sequences listed, about 7% were seen once; the top ten hold 2% to 3%. This CDR3 comprises 13 residues. The germline CDR1 and CDR2 sequences are MNHEY and SVGAGI. Study-wide findings and caveats: Abundant clonotypes from the bulk population could have been carried over as contaminants into FACS-sorted repertoires.

Details on this clonotype: Its matching antigen is unknown. This sequence may be a read error, since a much larger clone differs from it by one base.

Sequences were derived from CD4+ T cells sorted from PBMCs, sampled around 10 days after the first yellow fever vaccination. This sequence joins TRBV6-5 and TRBJ1-1, with no clear D. The sequence was obtained from a man aged 18 to 29 who received the YFV17D yellow fever vaccine. In DNA form, the CDR3 reads TGTGCCAGCAGTAACCAGATGAACACTGAAGATTTCTTT. Translating it yields CASSNQMNTEDFF.